A single sample gave rise to the 21 T cell receptor beta chains below, sequenced in a study of long-term antiretroviral therapy in people with HIV. Version v3.0 of the immunoSEQ assay ran at survey level. Profiling relied on immunoSEQ multiplex PCR, and the TCRdb table lists in-frame clones only, not all of them. Of about 33,000 clones listed, over 70% were seen once; the top ten hold 8% to 10%. Material: unsorted PBMCs, obtained 3.1 years after starting antiretroviral therapy. Receptors were obtained from a woman aged 50 to 60 with HIV.

The chain carries TRBV19 and TRBJ2-2; TRBD1 matches 9 bases. The V segment lost 5 bases and the J segment 7 bases; nucleotides outside the gene matches: 2. The germline V gene encodes CDR1 LNHDA and CDR2 SQIVND (reference sequence). This CDR3 is built from 13 residues. In nucleotides, the CDR3 is TGTGCCAGTAGTTGGACAGGGGTCGGGGAGCTGTTTTTT. Its translation: CASSWTGVGELFF.

The chain uses TRBV29-1 and TRBJ2-2; D is uncertain. Per the germline V gene, CDR1 is SQVTM and CDR2 is ANQGSEA. The CDR3 sequence is 14 residues long. With 4 bases removed from V and 2 bases from J, the gap between germline ends came to 11 bases. CDR3 sequence: CSVGGAGNTGELFF. The DNA for the CDR3 is TGCAGCGTTGGGGGTGCAGGAAACACCGGGGAGCTGTTTTTT.

The CDR3: CASSDRVQNQPQHF. The DNA of the CDR3 is TGCGCCAGCAGTGACCGGGTCCAAAATCAGCCCCAGCATTTT. V gene TRBV4-1 combines with J gene TRBJ1-5; D is unclear. CDR1 and CDR2 (germline): MGHRA, YSYEKL. V lost 6 bases and J 4 bases, leaving 13 bases between the germline ends. The CDR3 is 14 amino acids.

The rearrangement links TRBV10-3 to TRBJ1-1; no definite D call. Germline CDR1 is ENHRY and CDR2 is SYGVKD. The CDR3 has 13 residues. Trimming removed 3 bases at V and 0 bases at J, with 5 bases between. The CDR3 loop is CAISETMNTEAFF. The DNA of the CDR3 is TGTGCCATCAGTGAAACTATGAACACTGAAGCTTTCTTT.

The rearrangement links TRBV4-1 to TRBJ2-5; D call uncertain. The CDR3 has 14 residues. Germline V lookup: CDR1 MGHRA, CDR2 YSYEKL. V lost 2 bases, J lost 2 bases, and 9 bases lay in between. CDR3: CASSQKADQETQYF. In nucleotides, the CDR3 is TGCGCCAGCAGCCAAAAGGCAGATCAAGAGACCCAGTACTTC.

This clone was counted between two and nine times. The CDR3 protein is CASSRRQGAGELFF. CDR3 in DNA: TGTGCCAGCAGCCGTCGACAGGGAGCCGGGGAGCTGTTTTTT. The chain recombines TRBV5-6 with TRBJ2-2; 7 bases are a match to TRBD1. The CDR3 spans 14 residues. Germline-derived CDR1 and CDR2 are SGHDT and YYEEEE. J lost 6 bases, V lost 4 bases, and 6 bases had no gene match.

This chain links TRBV27 with TRBJ2-7; a weak D match, TRBD2 (6 bases). The CDR3 contains 14 residues. Looked up from germline, CDR1 is MNHEY and CDR2 is SMNVEV (reference sequence). The CDR3 DNA reads as TGTGTCTTCGAACGGGGCGGGGCCCTCTACGAGCAGTACTTC. Translation: CVFERGGALYEQYF.

The chain links TRBV4-1 to TRBJ2-1; possible D gene TRBD2, 5 bases. The CDR3 is 14 residues long. With 0 bases removed from V and 6 bases from J, the gap between germline ends came to 9 bases. In germline, CDR1 is MGHRA, CDR2 YSYEKL. The CDR3 DNA sequence: TGCGCCAGCAGCCAAGAGCAAGAGGGCAATGAGCAGTTCTTC. Residues: CASSQEQEGNEQFF.

This clone was recorded once. V usage is TRBV5-1 and J usage is TRBJ2-7, with D unclear. The V and J ends lost 4 bases and 2 bases respectively, with 4 bases between them. The CDR3 sequence is 11 residues long. Germline CDR1 SGHRS, CDR2 YFSETQ. The CDR3 is CASSPAYEQYF. The CDR3 DNA reads as TGCGCCAGCAGCCCTGCCTACGAGCAGTACTTC.

The chain has TRBV15 and TRBJ1-6, with D perhaps TRBD1 (5 bases). Between the trimmed V and J ends, which lost 5 bases and 7 bases, there was a span of 12 bases. CDR1 LNHNV and CDR2 YYDKDF come from the germline V gene (reference sequence). CDR3 length: 14 residues. The CDR3 coding sequence is TGTGCCACCAGCGGACACGGGGGAAATTCACCCCTCCACTTT. The encoded protein is CATSGHGGNSPLHF.

V is TRBV7-9 and J is TRBJ1-2, with D hard to call. V lost 4 bases to trimming and J lost 3 bases, with 12 bases between them. The CDR3 is made up of 14 amino acids. The germline V gene encodes CDR1 SEHNR and CDR2 FQNEAQ (reference sequence). The chain's CDR3 is CASSSQMADYGYTF. The CDR3 nucleotides read TGTGCCAGCAGCTCCCAAATGGCCGACTATGGCTACACCTTC.

This chain links TRBV5-4 with TRBJ1-1; D unclear. The V end was cut by 1 base, the J end by 3 bases, with 13 bases between. Germline V gene sequence: CDR1 SGHNT, CDR2 YYREEE (reference sequence). The CDR3 is made up of 15 amino acids. CDR3 DNA sequence: TGTGCCAGCAGCTTGAATCTAGGAACCTACACTGAAGCTTTCTTT. Its translation: CASSLNLGTYTEAFF.

The rearrangement uses TRBV19 and TRBJ1-2; no clear D gene. CDR1 is LNHDA, CDR2 SQIVND, per germline (reference sequence). With 5 bases removed from V and 0 bases from J, the gap between germline ends came to 13 bases. This CDR3 is 15 amino acids long. CDR3 region: CASSPPLIPNYGYTF. DNA for the CDR3: TGTGCCAGTAGTCCCCCTCTAATACCTAACTATGGCTACACCTTC.

The chain uses TRBV18 and TRBJ1-4, with D unresolved. The CDR3 is 14 amino acids. Per the germline V gene, CDR1 is KGHSH and CDR2 is LQKENI. V was shortened by 6 bases and J by 0 bases, with 8 bases between the two germline ends. The CDR3 region is CASSEGATNEKLFF. In DNA, the CDR3 is TGTGCCAGCTCGGAAGGAGCAACTAATGAAAAACTGTTTTTT.

This rearrangement joins TRBV10-1 to TRBJ2-4; D is undetermined. The V gene lost 11 bases and the J gene lost 0 bases, with 14 bases spanning the gap. Germline lookup yields CDR1 WNHNN and CDR2 SYGVQD (reference sequence). The CDR3 totals 14 residues. The CDR3, as DNA: TGCGCCGCGTGGGGTCAACTAGCCAAAAACATTCAGTACTTC. Residues: CAAWGQLAKNIQYF.

V gene TRBV7-2 combines with J gene TRBJ2-5, with D possibly being TRBD1 or TRBD2 (5 bases each). Germline V gives CDR1 SGHTA, CDR2 FQGNSA. The CDR3 has 17 residues. The V end lost 2 bases, the J end lost 7 bases, and 23 bases lay between the germline ends. CDR3 coding DNA: TGTGCCAGCAGCTTATCCGGCTCAGGGCGGGCCGAAAGGACCCAGTACTTC. Its protein product is CASSLSGSGRAERTQYF.

J is TRBJ1-5 and V is TRBV7-9, with unresolved D. The CDR3 consists of 14 residues. Germline assignment: CDR1 SEHNR and CDR2 FQNEAQ (reference sequence). V was clipped by 3 bases and J by 1 base, with 7 bases between them. CDR3 sequence (DNA): TGTGCCAGCAGCTTGACCCCGAGCAATCAGCCCCAGCATTTT. Its translation is CASSLTPSNQPQHF.

The rearrangement uses TRBV15 and TRBJ2-1; TRBD2 is a possible D gene (6 bases). The CDR3 has 14 amino acids. Trimming left V 0 bases short and J 7 bases short, with 10 bases between. Germline V CDR1 and CDR2: LNHNV, YYDKDF (reference sequence). This CDR3 reads CATSRERGPNEQFF. DNA for the CDR3: TGTGCCACCAGCAGAGAGCGGGGACCTAATGAGCAGTTCTTC.

The rearrangement joins TRBV30 to TRBJ1-4; 7 positions agree with TRBD1. Germline V lookup: CDR1 GTSNPN, CDR2 SVGIG (reference sequence). V trimming: 0 bases; J trimming: 8 bases; junction bases outside the gene matches: 9. The CDR3 length is 15 residues. CDR3 protein: CAWSVNRGQHEKLFF. The CDR3 bases are TGTGCCTGGAGTGTAAACAGGGGCCAGCACGAAAAACTGTTTTTT.

The J gene is TRBJ2-2, the V gene TRBV30, with D hard to call. The V gene's germline CDR1 is GTSNPN and CDR2 SVGIG (reference sequence). V lost 1 base, J lost 6 bases, and 9 bases lay in between. The CDR3 length is 13 residues. CDR3 in DNA: TGTGCCTGGAGTGATCTGCTGGCCGGGGAGCTGTTTTTT. This translates into CAWSDLLAGELFF.

V gene TRBV7-9 combines with J gene TRBJ2-3; 8 nucleotides agree with TRBD1. Germline lookup yields CDR1 SEHNR and CDR2 FQNEAQ (reference sequence). V dropped 4 bases and J dropped 0; count of bases not matched to a gene: 3. This CDR3 region has 15 residues. The CDR3 DNA reads as TGTGCCAGCAGCTCAGGGGGCTCGAGCACAGATACGCAGTATTTT. It yields the protein CASSSGGSSTDTQYF. The full variable domain, with the rest looked up from reference TRBV7-9 and TRBJ2-3, is DTGVSQNPRHKITKRGQNVTFRCDPISEHNRLYWYRQTLGQGPEFLTYFQNEAQLEKSRLLSDRFSAERPKGSFSTLEIQRTEQGDSAMYLCASSSGGSSTDTQYFGPGTRLTVL.